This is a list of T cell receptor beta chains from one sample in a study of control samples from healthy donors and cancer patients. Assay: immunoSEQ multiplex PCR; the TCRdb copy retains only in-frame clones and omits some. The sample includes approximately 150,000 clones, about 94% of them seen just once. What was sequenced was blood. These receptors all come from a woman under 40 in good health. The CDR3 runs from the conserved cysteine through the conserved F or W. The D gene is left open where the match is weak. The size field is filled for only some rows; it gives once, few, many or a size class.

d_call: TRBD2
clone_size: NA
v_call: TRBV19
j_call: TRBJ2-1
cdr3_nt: TGTGCCAGTAGTATAGGAGGGGGGGCTAGCGGGATTAATGAGCAGTTCTTC
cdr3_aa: CASSIGGGASGINEQFF

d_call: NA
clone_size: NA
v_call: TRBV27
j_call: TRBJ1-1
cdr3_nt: TGTGCCAGCAGTTTATTCGGGGTTCACACTGAAGCTTTCTTT
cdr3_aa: CASSLFGVHTEAFF

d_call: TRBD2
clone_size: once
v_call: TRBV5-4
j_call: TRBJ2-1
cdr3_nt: TGTGCCAGCAGCTTGGACAGGTCGGGCGGGAGGGAGCAGTTCTTC
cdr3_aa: CASSLDRSGGREQFF

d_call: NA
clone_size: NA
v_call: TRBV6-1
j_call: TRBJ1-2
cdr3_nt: TGTGCCAGCAGTGAAGGGCAGGGGCCCTATGGCTACACCTTC
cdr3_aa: CASSEGQGPYGYTF

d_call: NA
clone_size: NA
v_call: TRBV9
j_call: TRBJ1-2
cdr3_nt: TGTGCCAGCAGCGGGGCCCCTAACTATGGCTACACCTTC
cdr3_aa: CASSGAPNYGYTF

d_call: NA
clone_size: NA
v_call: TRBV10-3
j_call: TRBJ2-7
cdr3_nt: TGTGCCATCACGAGAAACAGGTCCCCCCCCCACGAGCAGTACTTC
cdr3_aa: CAITRNRSPPHEQYF

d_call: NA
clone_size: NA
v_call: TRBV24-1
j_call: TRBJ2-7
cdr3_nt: TGTGCCACCAGTGATTCTAACGGAAACTACGAGCAGTACTTC
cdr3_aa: CATSDSNGNYEQYF

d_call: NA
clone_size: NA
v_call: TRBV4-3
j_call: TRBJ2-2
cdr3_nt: TGCGCCAGCAGCCAAGAGAGGGGGGGAACCGGGGAGCTGTTTTTT
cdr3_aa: CASSQERGGTGELFF

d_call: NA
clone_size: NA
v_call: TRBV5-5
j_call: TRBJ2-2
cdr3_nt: TGTGCCAGCACACTGGGACGGTGGAACACCGGGGAGCTGTTTTTT
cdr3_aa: CASTLGRWNTGELFF

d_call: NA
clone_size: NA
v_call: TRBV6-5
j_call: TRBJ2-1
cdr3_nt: TGTGCCAGCAGCCCCCCGACGGGCTCCTACAATGAGCAGTTCTTC
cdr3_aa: CASSPPTGSYNEQFF

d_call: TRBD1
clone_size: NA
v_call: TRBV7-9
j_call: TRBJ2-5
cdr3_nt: TGTGCCAGCAGCTTGGGTCGCAACAGGGGGCTGGAGACCCAGTACTTC
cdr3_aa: CASSLGRNRGLETQYF

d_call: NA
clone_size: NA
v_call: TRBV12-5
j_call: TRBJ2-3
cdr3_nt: TGTGCTAGTGGGCCCACAGATACGCAGTATTTT
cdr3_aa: CASGPTDTQYF

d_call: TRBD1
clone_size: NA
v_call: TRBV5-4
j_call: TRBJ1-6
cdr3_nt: TGTGCCAGCAGCTTGGCCGGGACAGGGCGGTCACCCCTCCACTTT
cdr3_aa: CASSLAGTGRSPLHF

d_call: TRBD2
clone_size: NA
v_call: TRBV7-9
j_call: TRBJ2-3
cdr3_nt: TGTGCCAGCAGCTTAGGGGGAGGGCCCGGAGATACGCAGTATTTT
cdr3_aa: CASSLGGGPGDTQYF

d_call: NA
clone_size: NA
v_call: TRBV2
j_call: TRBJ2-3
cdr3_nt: TGTGCCAGCAGTGAAAGGCTAGTTTTGCGCACGCAGTATTTT
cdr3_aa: CASSERLVLRTQYF

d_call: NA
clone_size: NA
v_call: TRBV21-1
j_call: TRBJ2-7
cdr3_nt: TGTGCCAGCAGCGGGGACCTAGCGGGCCCGTCTGATGCGACTTTCTCCTACGAGCAGTACTTC
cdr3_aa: CASSGDLAGPSDATFSYEQYF